The 8 T cell receptor beta chains given below trace back to one sample, sequenced in a study of metastatic and nonmetastatic thyroid tumors. Through MiXCR, TCRdb re-clonotyped the PCR reads. The sample records about 85,000 clones, over 8.5% being singletons. Every patient underwent thyroid surgery untreated. Sequenced material: blood. These receptors originate from a female donor with papillary thyroid cancer or a benign thyroid nodule (not recorded which). Some clones in this sample may be carry-over from other donors' samples.

This clone was found many times. J is TRBJ2-3 and V is TRBV4-1; TRBD1 aligns across 11 bases. Germline trimming cut 5 bases from V and 6 bases from J; bases unmatched to any gene: 10. This CDR3 is 16 amino acids long. Germline V gene sequence: CDR1 MGHRA, CDR2 YSYEKL. The CDR3 coding sequence is TGCGCCAGCAGCATTGGGACAGGGGGATTTCTTGATACGCAGTATTTT. It is translated as CASSIGTGGFLDTQYF.

This clone was counted at least ten times. The chain recombines TRBV19 with TRBJ1-1; D remains unclear. V was cut by 3 bases and J by 5 bases, with 16 bases left in between. The CDR3 runs to 15 residues. Germline V gene data show CDR1 as LNHDA and CDR2 as SQIVND (reference sequence). The CDR3 sequence is CASSISQVGRTEAFF. CDR3 sequence (DNA): TGTGCCAGTAGTATCTCCCAGGTAGGGAGGACTGAAGCTTTCTTT.

This sequence joins TRBV7-3 and TRBJ2-2; 7 nucleotides line up with TRBD1. V was pared by 5 bases and J by 9 bases, with 6 bases of the junction left unmatched. CDR3 length: 13 residues. The germline gives CDR1 SGHTA, CDR2 FQGTGA. CDR3: CASSAAGGRELFF. DNA for the CDR3: TGTGCCAGCAGCGCCGCAGGGGGTAGGGAGCTGTTTTTT.

In this sample, this clone turned up a few times. The chain joins TRBV2 to TRBJ1-1, with 8 bases that match TRBD1. The CDR3 length is 14 residues. The J segment lost 5 bases and the V segment lost 10 bases, leaving 12 bases of the junction unmatched. CDR1 and CDR2 (germline): SNHLY, FYNNEI. The CDR3 DNA sequence: TGTGCCACCCAAAACGGACAGGGACGAACTGAAGCTTTCTTT. It codes for CATQNGQGRTEAFF.

Many counts were recorded for this clone. J is TRBJ2-7 and V is TRBV30; D perhaps matches TRBD1 (6 bases). Trimming removed 4 bases from V and 1 base from J, with 14 bases in between. Germline V CDR1 and CDR2: GTSNPN, SVGIG (reference sequence). The CDR3 is made up of 14 amino acids. The DNA for the CDR3 is TGTGCCTGGAACCTCGGGACAAATTCCTACGAGCAGTACTTC. Its protein product is CAWNLGTNSYEQYF.

This clone was recorded at least ten times. The chain uses TRBV13 and TRBJ1-5, with D unresolved. V was trimmed by 0 bases and J by 0 bases, leaving 6 bases between them. The CDR3 contains 15 residues. The germline gives CDR1 PRHDT, CDR2 FYEKMQ (reference sequence). CDR3 amino acids: CASSLGRYSNQPQHF. The CDR3, as DNA: TGTGCCAGCAGCTTAGGCCGGTATAGCAATCAGCCCCAGCATTTT.

On this clone itself: This could be a read error, since a much larger clone is one nucleotide away. The rearrangement links TRBV28 to TRBJ2-5; 9 bases map to TRBD2. CDR1 and CDR2 from the germline V gene are MDHEN and SYDVKM. Trimming removed 7 bases from V and 4 bases from J; junction bases left unmatched: 13. The length of the CDR3 is 16 residues. CDR3 sequence: CASTVLWRGGLETQYF. The CDR3 DNA reads TGTGCCAGCACCGTCTTGTGGCGGGGGGGCTTAGAGACCCAGTACTTC.

This clone showed up many times. This chain's CDR3 is CASSLTGSGYTF. The CDR3 DNA reads TGCGCCAGCAGCTTGACAGGTTCTGGCTACACCTTC. The genes are TRBV5-1 and TRBJ1-2; D is possibly TRBD1 (5 bases). The ends were cut back, 1 base at V and 7 bases at J, with 8 bases in the middle. Germline loops: CDR1 SGHRS, CDR2 YFSETQ. The CDR3 consists of 12 residues.